These 11 T cell receptor beta chains came from one sample sequenced in a study of cytomegalovirus exposure and HLA in healthy donors. PCR primers comprised 60 Vbeta and 13 Jbeta primers. Clones were read by immunoSEQ multiplex PCR, and TCRdb kept only the in-frame ones, dropping some. The sample has 150,000 to 200,000 clones, 85% to 90% seen once; the top ten hold roughly 1.8%. The sequenced sample consisted of PBMCs. These receptors all come from a woman aged 18-29 years in good health and CMV-seronegative.

This clone was recorded only once. The V and J genes are TRBV7-9 and TRBJ2-7; a weak D match, TRBD2 (7 bases). The V and J ends lost 2 bases and 5 bases respectively, with 16 bases between them. The germline gives CDR1 SEHNR, CDR2 FQNEAQ (reference sequence). This CDR3 comprises 15 residues. The CDR3 nucleotides read TGTGCCAGCAGCTTATGGGGGGGCGGGGAGGACGAGCAGTACTTC. Amino acid sequence: CASSLWGGGEDEQYF.

The chain employs TRBV2 and TRBJ2-1; 10 bases match TRBD1. This CDR3 spans 13 amino acids. From germline, CDR1 is SNHLY and CDR2 FYNNEI. V lost 7 bases and J lost 9; bases outside the gene matches: 6. Here the CDR3 reads CASNPTGGGEQFF. The CDR3 DNA follows: TGTGCCAGCAACCCGACAGGGGGCGGTGAGCAGTTCTTC.

This chain connects TRBV6-5 to TRBJ2-5, with TRBD1 identical over 7 bases. The germline gives CDR1 MNHEY, CDR2 SVGAGI. The junction had 2 bases not matched to a gene; V was cut back by 4 bases and J by 0 bases. This CDR3 comprises 14 residues. DNA for the CDR3: TGTGCCAGCAGTTTCACAGGGGACCAAGAGACCCAGTACTTC. It codes for CASSFTGDQETQYF.

The chain recombines TRBV27 with TRBJ2-7; 8 nucleotides agree with TRBD2. The V segment lost 0 bases and the J segment 1 base; nucleotides outside the gene matches: 5. Germline lookup yields CDR1 MNHEY and CDR2 SMNVEV (reference sequence). CDR3 length: 16 amino acids. For the CDR3, the DNA is TGTGCCAGCAGTTTATCGGGACTAGATGGGTCCTACGAGCAGTACTTC. Translating it yields CASSLSGLDGSYEQYF.

The V gene is TRBV21-1, the J gene TRBJ2-7; the D segment call TRBD2 is taken from the table without a DNA check. TRBV21-1 is deemed a pseudogene. CDR3 length: 19 residues. CDR3 nucleotide sequence: TGTGCCAGCAGCAAAGCTCATCGGGGCTTTGGGAGGGCGACCCACGAGCAGTACTTC. This encodes CASSKAHRGFGRATHEQYF.

V usage is TRBV19 and J usage is TRBJ2-7; a possible D gene is TRBD1 (6 bases). V shed 6 bases and J shed 1 base, with 16 bases lying between them. Looked up from germline, CDR1 is LNHDA and CDR2 is SQIVND (reference sequence). The CDR3 loop spans 15 amino acids. CDR3 in DNA: TGTGCCAGTAGGGAAACAGGGCGAGGTTCCTACGAGCAGTACTTC. Its protein is CASRETGRGSYEQYF.

V and J are TRBV19 and TRBJ1-2; D is unresolved. CDR1 and CDR2 (germline): LNHDA, SQIVND (reference sequence). V was shortened by 3 bases and J by 6 bases, with 14 bases between the two germline ends. The CDR3 has 14 amino acids. CDR3 sequence reads: CASSMGRTAHGYTF. CDR3 bases: TGTGCCAGTAGTATGGGCAGAACCGCACATGGCTACACCTTC.

The chain uses TRBV10-1 and TRBJ2-6; a weak D match, TRBD1 (6 bases). Trimming removed 0 bases at V and 9 bases at J, with 12 bases between. The length of the CDR3 is 15 residues. CDR1 is WNHNN, CDR2 SYGVQD, per germline (reference sequence). CDR3 loop: CASSESGSDSNVLTF. The CDR3 DNA reads as TGCGCCAGCAGTGAGTCCGGGTCGGACAGCAACGTCCTGACTTTC.

The chain couples TRBV18 to TRBJ2-5; D not certain. Germline assignment: CDR1 KGHSH and CDR2 LQKENI. This CDR3 contains 12 residues. V gave up 6 bases and J gave up 0 bases, with 5 bases separating them. The CDR3 nucleotides are TGTGCCAGCTCTCTGTACCAAGAGACCCAGTACTTC. This encodes CASSLYQETQYF.

The chain employs TRBV18 and TRBJ1-2; D gene unclear. Between the trimmed V and J ends, which lost 2 bases and 7 bases, there was a span of 14 bases. This CDR3 comprises 14 residues. Per the germline V gene, CDR1 is KGHSH and CDR2 is LQKENI. The CDR3 DNA sequence: TGTGCCAGCTCACCAGGGCAGGAGGACTGTGGCTACACCTTC. As protein: CASSPGQEDCGYTF.

The gene calls are TRBV5-1 and TRBJ1-1; no reliable D call. CDR3 size: 13 residues. V was pared by 1 base and J by 1 base, with 5 bases between. Germline CDR1 reads SGHRS; CDR2 reads YFSETQ. The CDR3 DNA follows: TGCGCCAGCAGCTTGAAACAGAACACTGAAGCTTTCTTT. Protein sequence: CASSLKQNTEAFF.